These T cell receptor beta chains were read from a single sample in a study of blood T cell repertoires in COVID-19. The repertoire was sequenced with immunoSEQ multiplex PCR; TCRdb's copy has only in-frame clones and lacks some. The repertoire consists of about 140,000 clones, with around 89% occurring once and the leading ten covering over 2.5%. Material for sequencing was peripheral blood. The receptors stem from a man aged 60-69 years with active or convalescent COVID-19. CDR3s leave out the opening cysteine and the closing phenylalanine or tryptophan. The D gene is left open where the match is weak.

V: TRBV4-2
D: -
length: 11
CDR3: ASRERREDTQY

V: TRBV6-5
D: TRBD2
length: 11
CDR3: ASSYSTSGEQF

V: TRBV5-4
D: TRBD2
length: 13
CDR3: ASSSGTRAMGSVD

V: TRBV4-1
D: TRBD2
length: 14
CDR3: ASSQDPSGGADEQF

V: TRBV18
D: TRBD1
length: 12
CDR3: ASNYRGPNTEAF

V: TRBV7-9
D: TRBD1
length: 13
CDR3: ASSLDGQGIYGYT

V: TRBV4-1
D: -
length: 15
CDR3: ASSQDSEAPTNEKLF

V: TRBV27
D: -
length: 13
CDR3: ASSNSPGRGETQY

V: TRBV28
D: TRBD2
length: 16
CDR3: ASTRSLAGGKPYNEQF

V: TRBV4-2
D: -
length: 13
CDR3: ASSPWDLFTDTQY

V: TRBV20-1
D: -
length: 8
CDR3: QGMRTEAF

V: TRBV7-6
D: TRBD1
length: 15
CDR3: ASSPTRLTGGNEKLF

V: TRBV7-9
D: -
length: 15
CDR3: ASSLAGRDSSNQPQH

V: TRBV6-5
D: TRBD2
length: 13
CDR3: ASSSPSGGQETQY

V: TRBV15
D: TRBD1
length: 13
CDR3: ATSRQGGPNEKLF

V: TRBV28
D: TRBD1
length: 11
CDR3: ASSAPRGEGYT

V: TRBV5-5
D: -
length: 12
CDR3: ASSLVQGNTEAF

V: TRBV11-3
D: TRBD1
length: 13
CDR3: ASSFGRGWTDTQY

V: TRBV5-6
D: -
length: 13
CDR3: ASSLEHRRDTEAF

V: TRBV19
D: -
length: 13
CDR3: ASSMGEGRGWPQH

V: TRBV28
D: -
length: 13
CDR3: ASSSETVGRSEQY

V: TRBV9
D: -
length: 12
CDR3: ASSLPSLNYGYT

V: TRBV25-1
D: -
length: 13
CDR3: ASSGGHGASAGYT

V: TRBV5-5
D: -
length: 11
CDR3: ASSFGGEETQY

V: TRBV9
D: TRBD1
length: 14
CDR3: ASSDETGVGGYGYT

V: TRBV27
D: -
length: 14
CDR3: ASSLSRQRYTGELF

V: TRBV7-6
D: TRBD1
length: 13
CDR3: ASSPQPDRLDEQY